The clone carrying this TCR beta chain was counted many times. Antigen: not known. These data come from a study of T-cell memory formation after mild COVID-19. Study-wide background: Largely, the TCR clusters proved donor specific.

TCRdb re-derived calls from the 5' RACE reads in MiXCR, one entry per CDR3 protein. The sample lists 200,000 to 300,000 distinct CDR3 sequences, roughly 17% seen once, with more than 20% in the top ten. General study findings and limits: The pre-infection memory compartment contained some responding clones, suggesting cross-reactive memory joined.

The sequence was obtained from a man between 18 and 29 years old who had mild COVID-19 (a few samples of this study predate the infection). Cell type and time point are not known. Input material: PBMCs or a T cell subset sorted from them (not recorded which).

Written as DNA, the CDR3 is TGTGCCAGCAGTTCAAGGGACGCAACTAATGAAAAACTGTTTTTT. Translated: CASSSRDATNEKLFF. The chain combines TRBV28 with TRBJ1-4; weak D call: TRBD1 (5 bases). V was pared by 4 bases and J by 0 bases, with 9 bases between. CDR1 is MDHEN, CDR2 SYDVKM, per germline. The CDR3 is 15 residues long.